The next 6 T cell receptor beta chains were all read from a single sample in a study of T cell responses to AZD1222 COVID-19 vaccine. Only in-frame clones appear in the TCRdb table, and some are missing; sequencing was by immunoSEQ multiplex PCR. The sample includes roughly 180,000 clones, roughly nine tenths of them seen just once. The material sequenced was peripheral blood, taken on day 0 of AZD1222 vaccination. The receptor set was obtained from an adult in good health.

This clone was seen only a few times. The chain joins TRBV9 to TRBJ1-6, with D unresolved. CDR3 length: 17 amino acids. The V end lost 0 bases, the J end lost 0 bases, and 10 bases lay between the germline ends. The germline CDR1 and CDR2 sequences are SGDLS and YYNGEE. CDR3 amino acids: CASSVGPLSSYNSPLHF. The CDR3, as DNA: TGTGCCAGCAGCGTAGGTCCGCTGAGCTCCTATAATTCACCCCTCCACTTT. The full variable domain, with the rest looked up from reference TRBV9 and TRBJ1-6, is DSGVTQTPKHLITATGQRVTLRCSPRSGDLSVYWYQQSLDQGLQFLIQYYNGEERAKGNILERFSAQQFPDLHSELNLSSLELGDSALYFCASSVGPLSSYNSPLHFGNGTRLTVT.

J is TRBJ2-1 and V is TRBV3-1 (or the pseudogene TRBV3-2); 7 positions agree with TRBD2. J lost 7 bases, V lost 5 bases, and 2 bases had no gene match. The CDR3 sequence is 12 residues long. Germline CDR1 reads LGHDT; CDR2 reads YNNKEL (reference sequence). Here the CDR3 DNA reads TGTGCCAGCAGCTCACTAGCGAATGAGCAGTTCTTC. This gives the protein CASSSLANEQFF.

The DNA of the CDR3 is TGTGCCAGCAGCGGGACGGGCGGTCAGCCCCAGCATTTT. It yields the protein CASSGTGGQPQHF. V usage is TRBV3-1 (or the pseudogene TRBV3-2) and J usage is TRBJ1-5; D is perhaps TRBD1 (5 bases). Germline CDR1 and CDR2: LGHDT and YNNKEL (reference sequence). This CDR3 spans 13 amino acids. V was clipped by 5 bases and J by 6 bases, with 11 bases between them.

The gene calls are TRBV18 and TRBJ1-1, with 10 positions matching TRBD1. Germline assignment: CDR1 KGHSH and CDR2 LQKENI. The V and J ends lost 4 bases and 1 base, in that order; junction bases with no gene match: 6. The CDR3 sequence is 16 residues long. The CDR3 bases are TGTGCCAGCTCACAGTCCGGGACAGGGGAGAACACTGAAGCTTTCTTT. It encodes CASSQSGTGENTEAFF.

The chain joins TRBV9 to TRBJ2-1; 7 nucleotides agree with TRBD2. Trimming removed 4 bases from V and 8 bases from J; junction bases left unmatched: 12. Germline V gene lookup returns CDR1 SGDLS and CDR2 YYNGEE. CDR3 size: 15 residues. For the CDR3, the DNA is TGTGCCAGCAGCCCTAGCGGAAGTGCAGGTGATGAGCAGTTCTTC. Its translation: CASSPSGSAGDEQFF.

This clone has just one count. CDR3 protein: CASSYSQGLSYEQYF. The CDR3 nucleotides read TGTGCCAGCAGCTACTCCCAGGGACTCTCCTACGAGCAGTACTTC. The chain uses TRBV11-2 and TRBJ2-7; tentatively, D is TRBD2 (6 bases). The CDR3 is 15 residues long. Germline V CDR1 and CDR2: SGHAT, FQNNGV. The V end lost 4 bases, the J end lost 0 bases, and 13 bases lay between the germline ends.